This entry features one T cell receptor beta chain sequence. The source of the sample is a study of blood T cell repertoires in COVID-19. Study context: Material from acute and convalescent COVID-19 was sourced from the United States, Italy and Spain. T cells, B-cell-depleted T cells, or PBMCs provided the cDNA or gDNA that served as material.

The ends lost 7 bases at V and 7 bases at J; junction bases unmatched: 13. This CDR3 contains 15 residues. In germline, CDR1 is MNHEY, CDR2 SMNVEV (reference sequence). As handled by the study authors: How many nucleated cells were present was estimated from reference gene primer amplification. The table came from immunoSEQ multiplex PCR; TCRdb's copy has only in-frame clones and leaves some out. V and J calls plus clone size are reproduced from that table; the DNA served to infer D and trimming. This sample has 9,500 to 12,000 clones, with about 90% found just once. Sequenced sample: peripheral blood. The chain is built from TRBV27 and TRBJ2-7, with 10 bases lining up with TRBD2. This receptor was obtained from a man aged 25-40 years with active or convalescent COVID-19. The CDR3 region is CASTYRASGGFEQYF. CDR3 sequence (DNA): TGTGCCAGCACATATCGAGCTAGCGGGGGATTTGAGCAGTACTTC.